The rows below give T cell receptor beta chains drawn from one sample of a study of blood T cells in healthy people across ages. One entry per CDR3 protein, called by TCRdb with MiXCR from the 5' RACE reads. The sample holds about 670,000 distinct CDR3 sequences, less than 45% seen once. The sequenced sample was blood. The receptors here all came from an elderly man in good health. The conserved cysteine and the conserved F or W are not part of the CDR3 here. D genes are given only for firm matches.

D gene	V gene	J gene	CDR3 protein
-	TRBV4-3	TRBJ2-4	ASSQAYTDFKNIQY
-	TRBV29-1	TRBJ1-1	SVNGGDTEAF
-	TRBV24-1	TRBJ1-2	ATSNGYGYT
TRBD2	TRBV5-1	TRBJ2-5	VSGLAGGQGETQY
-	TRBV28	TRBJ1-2	ASTQSSDSYGYT
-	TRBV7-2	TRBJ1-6	ASSRDSSPLH
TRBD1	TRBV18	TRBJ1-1	ASSGDRGDTEAF
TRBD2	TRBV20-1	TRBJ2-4	SARGASGGGVWEQY
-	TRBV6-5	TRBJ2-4	ASSAVGNIQY
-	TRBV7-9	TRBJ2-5	ASSSGYGQETQY
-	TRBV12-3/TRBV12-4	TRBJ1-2	ASSRQPTAGYT
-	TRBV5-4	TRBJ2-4	ASSLGPDTYNEQY
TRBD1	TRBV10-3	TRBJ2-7	AISAAQGDYNEQY
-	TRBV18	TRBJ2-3	ASSPPGQSNADTQY
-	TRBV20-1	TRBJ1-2	SAYNPGHIGYT
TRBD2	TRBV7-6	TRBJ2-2	ASASGPTGELF
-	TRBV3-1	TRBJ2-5	ASSQDGRGVETQY
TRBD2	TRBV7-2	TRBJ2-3	ASSFPGLAGYTQY
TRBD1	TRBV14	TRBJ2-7	ASSQVDREYEQY
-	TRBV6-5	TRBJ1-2	ASSYRTPVYGYT
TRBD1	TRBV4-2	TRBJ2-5	ASSLTGGWGQETQY
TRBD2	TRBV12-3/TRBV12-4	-	ASSPRTSGVLETQY
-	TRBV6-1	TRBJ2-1	ASSDMTGYNEQF
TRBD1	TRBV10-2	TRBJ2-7	ASSGTGQGGEQY
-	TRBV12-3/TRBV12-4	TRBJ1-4	ASSFLGSNEKLF
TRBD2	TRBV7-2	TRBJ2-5	ASRLAAEQY
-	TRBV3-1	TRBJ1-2	ASSTEVTNYGYT
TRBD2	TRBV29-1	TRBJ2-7	SVLAGGPPYEQY
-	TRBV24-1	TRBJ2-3	ATSEGRTDTQY
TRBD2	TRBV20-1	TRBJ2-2	SARGEGELF
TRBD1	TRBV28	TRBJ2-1	AGGPGQGHLRQF
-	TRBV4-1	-	ASSQGNRVGDEQY
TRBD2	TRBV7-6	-	ASSQRPGGRYNEQY
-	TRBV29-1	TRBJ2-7	SVLAPSYEQY
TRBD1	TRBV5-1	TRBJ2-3	ASSGPGTGTDTQY
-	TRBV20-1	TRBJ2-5	SARVVGGNQETQY
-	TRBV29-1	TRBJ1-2	SVRTENYGYT
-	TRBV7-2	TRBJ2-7	ASSLEWASPYEQY
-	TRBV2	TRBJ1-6	ASSSRGLDNSPLH
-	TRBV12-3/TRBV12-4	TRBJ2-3	ASSSKFPDTQY
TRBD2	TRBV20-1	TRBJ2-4	SASPPGLAGHDLAKNIQY
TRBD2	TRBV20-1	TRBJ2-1	SARVPGGPLGEQF
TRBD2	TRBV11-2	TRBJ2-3	ASSLTSGLSTGTQY
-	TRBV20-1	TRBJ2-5	SARVSPAEQETQY
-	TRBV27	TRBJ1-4	ASSLQAGFNEKLF
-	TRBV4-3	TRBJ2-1	ASTQDSPRHNEQF
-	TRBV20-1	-	SARVGLLSYEQY
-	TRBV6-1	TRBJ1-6	ASSERGNVSPLH
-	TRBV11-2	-	ASSTRGGSGEQY
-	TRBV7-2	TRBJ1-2	ASSLGTVNHGHT
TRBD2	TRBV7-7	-	ASSGDPRETQY
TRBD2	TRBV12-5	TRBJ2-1	ASGLQGGGLAGGTQF
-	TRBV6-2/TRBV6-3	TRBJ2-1	ASSYVEAGSHSEQF